This is a list of T cell receptor beta chains from one sample in a study of blood T cells in healthy people across ages. TCRdb used MiXCR to reprocess the 5' RACE reads, holding one entry per CDR3 protein. The sample includes hundreds of thousands of distinct CDR3 sequences, around a quarter seen only once; the top ten take around 3%. These data also featured in a second study, about T cells of mothers and their children.

Sequenced sample: blood. The receptors were sampled from a boy aged 10-17 years in good health. Both conserved end residues are part of each CDR3. Each record gives: J gene, D gene, clone size, V gene, CDR3 protein, CDR3 DNA. D genes are given only for firm matches. Not all rows give a size; the values are once, few, many and, for expanded clones, a class.

TRBJ2-1 | TRBD1 | many | TRBV18 | CASSLRGQGHNEQFF | TGTGCCAGCTCTCTCAGGGGGCAGGGACACAATGAGCAGTTCTTC
TRBJ1-2 | NA | NA | TRBV10-3 | CAISEGQGYGYTF | TGTGCCATCAGTGAAGGCCAGGGGTATGGCTACACCTTC
TRBJ1-3 | NA | few | TRBV7-6 | CASSFGESSGNTIYF | TGTGCCAGCAGCTTCGGGGAATCCTCCGGAAACACCATATATTTT
TRBJ2-6 | TRBD1 | NA | TRBV12-3/TRBV12-4 | CASSQPTGSGANVLTF | TGTGCCAGCAGTCAACCGACAGGGAGTGGGGCCAACGTCCTGACTTTC
TRBJ1-6 | NA | few | TRBV11-2 | CASRVQGLGSPLHF | TGTGCCAGCAGAGTACAGGGACTTGGTTCACCCCTCCACTTT
TRBJ2-5 | NA | few | TRBV15 | CATSRDPTEIGETQYF | TGTGCCACCAGCAGAGATCCCACAGAGATCGGGGAGACCCAGTACTTC
TRBJ2-1 | TRBD2 | few | TRBV10-3 | CAINAGGTYNEQFF | TGTGCCATCAACGCGGGGGGGACCTACAATGAGCAGTTCTTC
TRBJ1-2 | NA | few | TRBV29-1 | CSVWTLSYGYTF | TGCAGCGTTTGGACCCTAAGCTATGGCTACACCTTC
TRBJ2-3 | NA | NA | TRBV11-2 | CASSLGSGLSTDTQYF | TGTGCCAGCAGCTTAGGTAGCGGTCTTAGCACAGATACGCAGTATTTT
TRBJ2-5 | NA | few | TRBV7-8 | CASSPRRAATQETQYF | TGTGCCAGCAGCCCGCGCCGGGCCGCGACTCAAGAGACCCAGTATTTC
TRBJ2-1 | NA | few | TRBV5-1 | CASSKVELHDEQFF | TGCGCCAGCAGTAAGGTCGAACTACACGATGAGCAGTTCTTC
TRBJ2-7 | TRBD1 | NA | TRBV18 | CASSSGQHNHEQYF | TGTGCCAGCTCCTCGGGACAGCACAACCACGAGCAGTACTTC
TRBJ1-2 | NA | NA | TRBV28 | CASSAGTNFGNYGYTF | TGTGCCAGCAGTGCCGGGACCAACTTCGGGAACTATGGCTACACCTTC
TRBJ1-4 | NA | NA | TRBV15 | CATTPETRRWEELFF | TGTGCCACCACCCCGGAGACACGCCGCTGGGAAGAACTGTTTTTT
TRBJ1-1 | NA | NA | TRBV9 | CASSVEPGNTEAFF | TGTGCCAGCAGCGTAGAACCGGGGAACACTGAAGCTTTCTTT
TRBJ2-1 | NA | NA | TRBV9 | CASSVWGAQYNEQFF | TGTGCCAGCAGCGTTTGGGGGGCTCAATACAATGAGCAGTTCTTC
TRBJ2-5 | NA | few | TRBV3-1 | CASSSTKGLRGGSETQYF | TGTGCCAGCAGCTCGACGAAGGGTCTGAGGGGGGGATCGGAGACCCAGTACTTC
TRBJ2-5 | TRBD2 | NA | TRBV12-3/TRBV12-4 | CASSPVAVAGGETQYF | TGTGCCAGCAGTCCCGTCGCGGTAGCGGGGGGAGAGACCCAGTACTTC
TRBJ2-5 | NA | NA | TRBV21-1 | CASSKARGRETQYF | TGTGCCAGCAGCAAGGCCAGGGGGCGAGAGACCCAGTACTTC
TRBJ1-6 | NA | NA | TRBV20-1 | CSARVRGQPLHF | TGCAGTGCTAGAGTTCGGGGTCAACCCCTCCACTTT
TRBJ2-1 | NA | few | TRBV4-1 | CASSQTPGAGYNEQFF | TGCGCCAGCAGCCAAACCCCGGGGGCTGGCTACAATGAGCAGTTCTTC
TRBJ2-1 | TRBD2 | NA | TRBV27 | CASSPQRGGLNEQFF | TGTGCCAGCAGTCCCCAGCGGGGGGGCCTGAATGAGCAGTTCTTC
TRBJ2-3 | TRBD1 | NA | TRBV4-2 | CASSQSAGGETDTQYF | TGTGCCAGCAGCCAAAGCGCAGGGGGAGAGACAGATACGCAGTATTTT
TRBJ2-7 | NA | NA | TRBV3-1 | CASSHGTATYEQYF | TGTGCCAGCAGCCATGGGACCGCTACCTACGAGCAGTACTTC